The 26 T cell receptor beta chains below come from one sample, sequenced in a study of shared clonotypes between healthy human individuals. Produced via immunoSEQ multiplex PCR; TCRdb's table is partial and in-frame only. The table records a few hundred thousand clones, 90% to 98% of them present only once. The sample taken for sequencing was memory CD8+ T cells sorted from blood. Specified subset: CD45RO+ cells pooled with CCR7-negative TemRA cells. The receptors were gathered from a man aged 25-40 years in good health.

V gene TRBV2 combines with J gene TRBJ2-1; D possibly corresponds to TRBD2 (6 bases). CDR3 length: 14 amino acids. Germline CDR1 SNHLY, CDR2 FYNNEI. V was clipped by 7 bases and J by 2 bases, with 12 bases between them. This CDR3 is CASMGGTAYNEQFF. The CDR3 nucleotides are TGTGCCAGCATGGGCGGGACGGCCTACAATGAGCAGTTCTTC.

The chain couples TRBV4-1 to TRBJ1-3; possibly TRBD1 for D (5 bases). V dropped 0 bases and J dropped 4 bases, with 10 bases sitting between them. From germline, CDR1 is MGHRA and CDR2 YSYEKL. CDR3 length equals 15 residues. The CDR3 protein is CASSQERGTGNTIYF. Written as DNA, the CDR3 is TGCGCCAGCAGCCAAGAACGAGGGACCGGAAACACCATATATTTT.

The rearrangement joins TRBV6-1 to TRBJ1-1; unclear D gene. From germline, CDR1 is MNHNS and CDR2 SASEGT. The CDR3 is made up of 13 amino acids. Trimming left V 4 bases short and J 1 base short, with 7 bases between. This CDR3 reads CASSVSGNTEAFF. The CDR3 DNA reads TGTGCCAGCAGTGTATCGGGGAACACTGAAGCTTTCTTT.

The chain uses TRBV7-2 and TRBJ2-7, with 8 bases lining up with TRBD1. J lost 5 bases, V lost 3 bases, and 9 bases had no gene match. The CDR3 totals 15 residues. Germline loops: CDR1 SGHTA, CDR2 FQGNSA. CDR3 loop: CASSFAPGGPNEQYF. The DNA for the CDR3 is TGTGCCAGCAGCTTTGCCCCAGGGGGCCCCAACGAGCAGTACTTC.

In DNA, the CDR3 is TGCGCCAGCAGAAGCACCGGGACTTTGCCACCGCTTGACGAAAAACTGTTTTTT. Translating gives CASRSTGTLPPLDEKLFF. This sequence joins TRBV10-2 and TRBJ1-4; the D gene is possibly TRBD1 (5 bases). Germline lookup yields CDR1 WSHSY and CDR2 SAAADI. This CDR3 is 18 amino acids long. Trimming left V 6 bases short and J 8 bases short, with 28 bases between.

The gene calls are TRBV4-1 and TRBJ1-5; D not certain. With 0 bases removed from V and 5 bases from J, the gap between germline ends came to 5 bases. The CDR3 loop spans 13 amino acids. The germline gives CDR1 MGHRA, CDR2 YSYEKL. CDR3: CASSQEFYQPQHF. CDR3 coding DNA: TGCGCCAGCAGCCAAGAATTCTATCAGCCCCAGCATTTT.

Only one count was recorded for this clone. The chain uses TRBV28 and TRBJ1-3; D remains unclear. The CDR3 extends over 18 amino acids. The germline V gene encodes CDR1 MDHEN and CDR2 SYDVKM. Trimming shortened V by 6 bases and J by 0 bases, and 21 bases separated the two germline ends. The DNA for the CDR3 is TGTGCCAGCAGCCTCATACCGGGAACCGCGTACTCTGGAAACACCATATATTTT. Amino acids: CASSLIPGTAYSGNTIYF.

This clone came up once. The chain has TRBV5-1 and TRBJ2-3, with a tentative D call TRBD2 (5 bases). This CDR3 comprises 15 residues. The germline CDR1 and CDR2 sequences are SGHRS and YFSETQ. The germline V and J ends were trimmed by 5 bases and 3 bases, with 16 bases remaining between them. CDR3 residues: CASRSEGRTTDTQYF. The CDR3 DNA reads TGCGCCAGCAGATCAGAAGGCAGGACTACAGATACGCAGTATTTT.

The rearrangement joins TRBV9 to TRBJ1-1; D call uncertain. V was trimmed by 0 bases and J by 4 bases, leaving 13 bases between them. The CDR3 consists of 15 residues. Germline V gene sequence: CDR1 SGDLS, CDR2 YYNGEE. The CDR3 spells CASSVVMEVSTEAFF. The DNA for the CDR3 is TGTGCCAGCAGCGTAGTCATGGAAGTTAGCACTGAAGCTTTCTTT.

This rearrangement joins TRBV5-6 to TRBJ2-2; the D is unclear. Germline CDR1 and CDR2: SGHDT and YYEEEE. V lost 2 bases and J 5 bases, leaving 4 bases between the germline ends. There are 12 residues in the CDR3. CDR3 amino acids: CASSFVTGELFF. The DNA of the CDR3 is TGTGCCAGCAGCTTCGTGACCGGGGAGCTGTTTTTT.

This chain links TRBV10-3 with TRBJ1-2; possible D gene TRBD1, 5 bases. V lost 0 bases and J 5 bases, leaving 7 bases between the germline ends. In germline, CDR1 is ENHRY, CDR2 SYGVKD. CDR3 size: 13 residues. The CDR3 sequence: CAISESGPYGYTF. CDR3 DNA: TGTGCCATCAGTGAGTCGGGACCTTATGGCTACACCTTC.

The chain recombines TRBV28 with TRBJ2-2; D uncertain. V lost 5 bases and J lost 2, with 12 bases in between. This CDR3 region has 15 residues. Germline CDR1 and CDR2: MDHEN and SYDVKM. The chain's CDR3 is CASSLRGLNTGELFF. The CDR3 DNA reads as TGTGCCAGCAGTCTACGTGGGCTAAACACCGGGGAGCTGTTTTTT.

The rearrangement links TRBV9 to TRBJ1-1, with D possibly being TRBD1 (5 bases). The CDR3 sequence is 13 residues long. Germline V lookup: CDR1 SGDLS, CDR2 YYNGEE. Trimming stripped 3 bases from V and 1 base from J, with 7 bases between. In DNA, the CDR3 is TGTGCCAGCAGCGGCGGACAGAACACTGAAGCTTTCTTT. It specifies CASSGGQNTEAFF.

This clone was detected only once. The chain carries TRBV5-1 and TRBJ2-3; D remains ambiguous. The length of the CDR3 is 13 residues. The V end lost 5 bases, the J end lost 1 base, and 8 bases lay between the germline ends. Germline V lookup: CDR1 SGHRS, CDR2 YFSETQ. The CDR3 is CASRGLRTDTQYF. CDR3 DNA sequence: TGCGCCAGCAGAGGTCTCCGCACAGATACGCAGTATTTT. Looking up the rest from reference TRBV5-1 and TRBJ2-3 gives the full variable domain: KAGVTQTPRYLIKTRGQQVTLSCSPISGHRSVSWYQQTPGQGLQFLFEYFSETQRNKGNFPGRFSGRQFSNSRSEMNVSTLELGDSALYLCASRGLRTDTQYFGPGTRLTVL.

This clone was seen just once. This sample also contains other DNA sequences that code for the same CDR3. The V and J genes are TRBV18 and TRBJ1-1, with D maybe TRBD1 (6 bases). The V gene's germline CDR1 is KGHSH and CDR2 LQKENI. V was shortened by 1 base and J by 1 base, with 7 bases between the two germline ends. This CDR3 comprises 14 residues. CDR3 amino acids: CASSPQGGNTEAFF. CDR3 in DNA: TGTGCCAGCTCACCACAGGGGGGGAACACTGAAGCTTTCTTT. Full variable domain (rest looked up from reference TRBV18 and TRBJ1-1): NAGVMQNPRHLVRRRGQEARLRCSPMKGHSHVYWYRQLPEEGLKFMVYLQKENIIDESGMPKERFSAEFPKEGPSILRIQQVVRGDSAAYFCASSPQGGNTEAFFGQGTRLTVV.

This clone has only one observation. The chain has TRBV4-2 and TRBJ1-2, with unresolved D. Germline V gene sequence: CDR1 LGHNA, CDR2 YNFKEQ. With 3 bases removed from V and 7 bases from J, the gap between germline ends came to 9 bases. The CDR3 is 12 amino acids. The CDR3 DNA is TGTGCCAGCAGCCAGTATCTCTCTGGCTACACCTTC. Translation gives CASSQYLSGYTF.

This sequence joins TRBV5-1 and TRBJ2-1; 13 positions match TRBD2. The CDR3 is 16 residues long. Germline loops: CDR1 SGHRS, CDR2 YFSETQ. J lost 4 bases, V lost 3 bases, and 4 bases had no gene match. CDR3 in amino acids: CASSSLTSGRYNEQFF. CDR3 in DNA: TGCGCCAGCAGCTCCTTGACTAGCGGGAGGTACAATGAGCAGTTCTTC. Looking up the rest from reference TRBV5-1 and TRBJ2-1 gives the full variable domain: KAGVTQTPRYLIKTRGQQVTLSCSPISGHRSVSWYQQTPGQGLQFLFEYFSETQRNKGNFPGRFSGRQFSNSRSEMNVSTLELGDSALYLCASSSLTSGRYNEQFFGPGTRLTVL.

The count of this clone is one. J is TRBJ1-2 and V is TRBV2; weak D call: TRBD1 (6 bases). Trimming cost V 7 bases and J 3 bases, with 12 bases left between them. Germline values: CDR1 SNHLY, CDR2 FYNNEI. The CDR3 consists of 13 residues. Here the CDR3 reads CASKRTADYGYTF. CDR3 DNA: TGTGCCAGCAAGAGGACAGCCGACTATGGCTACACCTTC.

V is TRBV13 and J is TRBJ2-5; 10 nucleotides agree with TRBD1. V shed 5 bases and J 6 bases; nucleotides not matched to a gene: 9. This CDR3 is built from 15 residues. Looked up from germline, CDR1 is PRHDT and CDR2 is FYEKMQ (reference sequence). This CDR3 is CASSPSGQGEKTQYF. CDR3 bases: TGTGCCAGCAGCCCAAGCGGACAGGGGGAGAAGACCCAGTACTTC.

The count of this clone is one. The chain couples TRBV19 to TRBJ2-5, with D uncertain. This CDR3 contains 12 residues. The germline gives CDR1 LNHDA, CDR2 SQIVND (reference sequence). Between the trimmed V and J ends, which lost 6 bases and 5 bases, there was a span of 10 bases. The CDR3 DNA reads TGTGCCAGTAGCCGGAGTGGGGAGACCCAGTACTTC. Encoded protein: CASSRSGETQYF. The variable domain in full, with the rest retrieved from reference TRBV19 and TRBJ2-5, is DGGITQSPKYLFRKEGQNVTLSCEQNLNHDAMYWYRQDPGQGLRLIYYSQIVNDFQKGDIAEGYSVSREKKESFPLTVTSAQKNPTAFYLCASSRSGETQYFGPGTRLLVL.

The chain recombines TRBV5-1 with TRBJ1-5; D possibly corresponds to TRBD1 (5 bases). CDR1 and CDR2 (germline): SGHRS, YFSETQ. CDR3 length equals 15 residues. The germline V and J ends were trimmed by 4 bases and 2 bases, with 13 bases remaining between them. The CDR3 spells CASSLTGVGNQPQHF. CDR3 sequence (DNA): TGCGCCAGCAGCCTGACGGGGGTAGGCAATCAGCCCCAGCATTTT.

The V gene is TRBV6-5, the J gene TRBJ2-6; the D gene is possibly TRBD1 (5 bases). V was trimmed by 8 bases and J by 1 base, leaving 12 bases between them. Germline-derived CDR1 and CDR2 are MNHEY and SVGAGI. This CDR3 contains 15 residues. The CDR3 DNA reads as TGTGCCAGCTCCCGACCAGGGTCTGGGGCCAACGTCCTGACTTTC. This encodes CASSRPGSGANVLTF.

J is TRBJ2-1 and V is TRBV11-2; 13 nucleotides match TRBD2. With V trimmed by 6 bases and J by 7 bases, 3 bases remained unmatched. This CDR3 is 14 amino acids long. Germline V gene lookup returns CDR1 SGHAT and CDR2 FQNNGV. The CDR3 protein is CASRTSGRGNEQFF. The CDR3 nucleotides are TGTGCCAGCAGAACTAGCGGGAGGGGGAATGAGCAGTTCTTC.

V is TRBV9 and J is TRBJ2-4, with D unclear. V lost 3 bases to trimming and J lost 4 bases, with 11 bases between them. The CDR3 consists of 14 residues. CDR1 and CDR2 from the germline V gene are SGDLS and YYNGEE. DNA for the CDR3: TGTGCCAGCAGCGGATACACAGAGAAAAACATTCAGTACTTC. Its translation: CASSGYTEKNIQYF.

The V and J genes are TRBV9 and TRBJ2-3; D is unresolved. With 0 bases removed from V and 6 bases from J, the gap between germline ends came to 8 bases. The CDR3 spans 13 residues. The germline V gene encodes CDR1 SGDLS and CDR2 YYNGEE. CDR3 nucleotide sequence: TGTGCCAGCAGCGTAGGCGACTTGGATACGCAGTATTTT. Protein: CASSVGDLDTQYF.

The rearrangement joins TRBV19 to TRBJ2-2; TRBD2 aligns across 8 bases. J was trimmed by 8 bases and V by 3 bases; bases with no gene match: 8. Germline CDR1 LNHDA, CDR2 SQIVND (reference sequence). This CDR3 is built from 15 residues. This CDR3 is CASSITGGLGGELFF. The CDR3 bases are TGTGCCAGTAGTATTACGGGAGGGCTCGGTGGGGAGCTGTTTTTT.